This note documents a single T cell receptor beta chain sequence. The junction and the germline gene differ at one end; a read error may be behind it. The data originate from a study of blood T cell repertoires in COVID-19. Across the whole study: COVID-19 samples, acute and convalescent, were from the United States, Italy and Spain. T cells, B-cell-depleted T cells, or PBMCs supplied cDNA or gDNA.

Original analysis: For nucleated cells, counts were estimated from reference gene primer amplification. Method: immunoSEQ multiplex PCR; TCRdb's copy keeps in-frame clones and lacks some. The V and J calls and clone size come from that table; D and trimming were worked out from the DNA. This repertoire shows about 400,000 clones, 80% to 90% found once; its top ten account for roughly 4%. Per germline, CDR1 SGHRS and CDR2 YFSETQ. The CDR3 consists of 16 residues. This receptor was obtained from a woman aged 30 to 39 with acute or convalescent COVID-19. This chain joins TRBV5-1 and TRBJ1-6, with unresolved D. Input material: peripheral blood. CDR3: CASTLDTVSYNSPLHF. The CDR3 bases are TGCGCCAGCACCTTGGATACAGTCTCCTATAATTCACCCCTCCACTTT.